The present entry profiles one TCR beta chain with its context. Antigen: not known. Just one base apart from a much larger clone, this may be a read error. The source of the sample is a study of post-analysis software for immune sequencing data. Study-wide results and limits: Patients carried roughly five TRBV segments more frequently than controls did, and TRBV5-6, TRBV5-1 and TRBV20-1 were among them.

TCR beta libraries were prepared from cDNA with unique molecular identifiers. Out of 1 to 10 million T cells, hundreds of thousands of cDNA molecules were generated. TCRdb fed the PCR reads into MiXCR, producing one record per CDR3 protein. The table includes roughly 730,000 distinct CDR3 sequences, 25% to 30% detected once. The CDR3 extends over 16 amino acids. CDR1 and CDR2 (germline): ENHRY, SYGVKD. Sequencing input: blood. The chain employs TRBV10-3 and TRBJ2-4, with D possibly matching TRBD1 (6 bases). The receptor's source is a girl under 18 with multiple sclerosis. DNA for the CDR3: TGTGCCGTCAGTGAGTCGGATTGGGGGCGGGAAAACATTCAGTACTTC. Its protein product is CAVSESDWGRENIQYF.